This is a list of T cell receptor beta chains from one sample in a study of T cell responses to AZD1222 COVID-19 vaccine. Sequenced by immunoSEQ multiplex PCR; TCRdb stores in-frame clones only, minus some. Here the sample spans some 110,000 clones, about 90% being singletons. Sequenced here: peripheral blood, sampled on day 0 of AZD1222 vaccination. These receptors all stem from an adult in good health. The CDR3 runs from the conserved cysteine through the conserved F or W. A D gene is named only where the DNA matches it firmly. The size field is filled for only some rows; it gives once, few, many or a size class.

clone_size	d_call	v_call	j_call	cdr3_aa	cdr3_nt
few	-	TRBV3-1/TRBV3-2	TRBJ2-5	CASSQDLASSGTQYF	TGTGCCAGCAGCCAAGATCTGGCTAGCTCGGGGACCCAGTACTTC
-	-	TRBV5-1	TRBJ2-3	CASSPRDTDTQYF	TGCGCCAGCAGCCCCCGGGACACAGATACGCAGTATTTT
-	-	TRBV10-2	TRBJ2-1	CACRDSSYNEQFF	TGCGCCTGCCGGGACTCCTCCTACAATGAGCAGTTCTTC
once	TRBD2	TRBV5-4	TRBJ2-3	CASSFKLAGATDTQYF	TGTGCCAGCAGCTTCAAGTTAGCGGGGGCCACAGATACGCAGTATTTT
-	TRBD1	TRBV18	TRBJ1-1	CASSLTGDTEAFF	TGTGCCAGCTCACTTACAGGGGACACTGAAGCTTTCTTT
-	TRBD1	TRBV27	TRBJ1-1	CASSTDRVNTEAFF	TGTGCCAGCAGTACAGACAGGGTGAACACTGAAGCTTTCTTT
-	-	TRBV27	TRBJ2-7	CASSLKEQTWEQYF	TGTGCCAGCAGTTTAAAGGAGCAGACCTGGGAGCAGTACTTC
-	-	TRBV2	TRBJ1-1	CASSSELNTEAFF	TGTGCCAGCAGTTCGGAGTTGAACACTGAAGCTTTCTTT
-	TRBD2	TRBV14	TRBJ2-1	CASSPLKREPNNEQFF	TGTGCCAGCAGCCCCCTAAAGCGGGAGCCTAACAATGAGCAGTTCTTC
-	-	TRBV5-8	TRBJ2-1	CASSSVGVVGNEQFF	TGTGCCAGCAGCTCCGTTGGGGTGGTAGGCAATGAGCAGTTCTTC
once	-	TRBV7-6	TRBJ1-3	CASSLMGKPHSGNTIYF	TGTGCCAGCAGCTTAATGGGCAAGCCCCACTCTGGAAACACCATATATTTT
-	TRBD2	TRBV9	TRBJ2-1	CASTPSGSGRAYNEQFF	TGTGCCAGCACCCCTAGCGGGAGTGGTCGGGCCTACAATGAGCAGTTCTTC
-	-	TRBV6-5	TRBJ1-2	CATTPGRGYYGYTF	TGTGCCACCACTCCGGGGAGAGGCTACTATGGCTACACCTTC
-	TRBD2	TRBV5-1	TRBJ2-5	CASSLMGTRQARETQYF	TGCGCCAGCAGCTTGATGGGGACTAGACAGGCTCGGGAGACCCAGTACTTC
-	-	TRBV5-5	TRBJ2-7	CASSVTGATYEQYF	TGTGCCAGCAGCGTGACCGGGGCCACCTACGAGCAGTACTTC
-	TRBD2	TRBV7-9	TRBJ2-7	CASSRRGGLVFDEQYF	TGTGCCAGCAGCCGACGAGGGGGACTAGTATTCGACGAGCAGTACTTC
few	-	TRBV6-6	TRBJ2-2	CASRSEGNTGELFF	TGTGCCAGCAGATCCGAGGGGAACACCGGGGAGCTGTTTTTT
-	-	TRBV30	TRBJ2-5	CAWSVMETQYF	TGTGCCTGGAGTGTAATGGAGACCCAGTACTTC
-	-	TRBV4-1	TRBJ1-1	CASSPALLGIVNTEAFF	TGCGCCAGCAGCCCCGCTCTCCTCGGGATTGTGAACACTGAAGCTTTCTTT
-	-	TRBV10-2	TRBJ1-2	CASSESGLGYGYTF	TGCGCCAGCAGTGAGTCGGGTCTGGGGTATGGCTACACCTTC
once	-	TRBV9	TRBJ2-2	CASRGTGELFF	TGTGCCAGCAGGGGGACCGGGGAGCTGTTTTTT
once	-	TRBV2	TRBJ1-1	CASKVSGRASWAEAFF	TGTGCCAGCAAGGTTTCCGGCAGGGCTAGTTGGGCTGAAGCTTTCTTT
once	-	TRBV7-9	TRBJ1-1	CASSAQGRATEAFF	TGTGCCAGCAGCGCGCAGGGTCGGGCCACTGAAGCTTTCTTT
-	TRBD1	TRBV30	TRBJ1-1	CAWDRGAEAFF	TGTGCCTGGGACAGGGGGGCTGAAGCTTTCTTT
-	-	TRBV6-5	TRBJ1-5	CASSYAGGHQPQHF	TGTGCCAGCAGTTACGCAGGCGGACACCAGCCCCAGCATTTT
-	-	TRBV5-1	TRBJ1-1	CASSSWRTVRNTEAFF	TGCGCCAGCAGCTCCTGGAGGACAGTGAGGAACACTGAAGCTTTCTTT
-	-	TRBV12-3/TRBV12-4	TRBJ1-1	CASSLGPGLEAFF	TGTGCCAGCAGTTTAGGTCCAGGGCTTGAAGCTTTCTTT
-	-	TRBV7-9	TRBJ1-5	CASSLGGDSNQPQHF	TGTGCCAGCAGCTTAGGGGGGGACTCCAATCAGCCCCAGCATTTT
-	-	TRBV9	TRBJ2-3	CASSPRLFGTDTQYF	TGTGCCAGCAGCCCACGACTTTTTGGCACAGATACGCAGTATTTT
-	TRBD1	TRBV7-9	TRBJ2-7	CASSFGTGPYEQYF	TGTGCCAGCAGCTTTGGGACAGGGCCATACGAGCAGTACTTC
-	-	TRBV6-5	TRBJ2-7	CASSWAVGEQYF	TGTGCCAGCAGTTGGGCTGTAGGCGAGCAGTACTTC
-	TRBD1	TRBV29-1	TRBJ1-2	CSVETPRTGDGYGYTF	TGCAGCGTTGAGACCCCCCGGACAGGGGATGGCTATGGCTACACCTTC
-	-	TRBV10-1	TRBJ1-5	CATPGKRNQPQHF	TGCGCCACCCCAGGGAAACGGAATCAGCCCCAGCATTTT
-	-	TRBV6-5	TRBJ2-1	CASSSPGNEQFF	TGTGCCAGCAGCTCTCCGGGTAATGAGCAGTTCTTC
-	TRBD1	TRBV19	TRBJ1-3	CASTSTGVNPGNTIYF	TGTGCCAGTACGTCGACAGGGGTAAACCCTGGAAACACCATATATTTT
-	-	TRBV12-5	TRBJ2-7	CASGLVGKEQYF	TGTGCTAGTGGTTTGGTAGGGAAGGAGCAGTACTTC
-	-	TRBV7-9	TRBJ2-1	CASSTKQGGDEQFF	TGTGCCAGCAGCACTAAACAGGGAGGGGATGAGCAGTTCTTC
-	-	TRBV28	TRBJ2-3	CASSLQSGQSTDTQYF	TGTGCCAGCAGTTTACAGTCAGGGCAGTCCACAGATACGCAGTATTTT
-	TRBD2	TRBV11-3	TRBJ2-1	CASSRTSGGYNEQFF	TGTGCCAGCAGCAGGACTAGCGGGGGCTACAATGAGCAGTTCTTC
-	-	TRBV5-1	TRBJ1-1	CASSSATVNTEAFF	TGCGCCAGCAGCTCTGCGACAGTGAACACTGAAGCTTTCTTT
-	-	TRBV6-5	TRBJ1-4	CASRAGRWANEKLFF	TGTGCCAGCCGGGCGGGTAGGTGGGCTAATGAAAAACTGTTTTTT
-	-	TRBV6-1	TRBJ1-3	CASSEYTIYF	TGTGCCAGCAGTGAATACACCATATATTTT
-	-	TRBV6-5	TRBJ2-7	CASTGLWGEQYF	TGTGCCAGCACCGGGTTGTGGGGCGAGCAGTACTTC
-	TRBD2	TRBV9	TRBJ2-1	CASSVRAGTSVYNEQFF	TGTGCCAGCAGCGTCAGAGCCGGGACTAGCGTTTACAATGAGCAGTTCTTC
-	-	TRBV3-1/TRBV3-2	TRBJ2-7	CASSQSGTTSYEQYF	TGTGCCAGCAGCCAGTCCGGGACAACCTCCTACGAGCAGTACTTC
-	TRBD1	TRBV12-3/TRBV12-4	TRBJ1-5	CASRDRAGQPQHF	TGTGCCAGCAGGGACAGGGCCGGTCAGCCCCAGCATTTT
-	-	TRBV11-2	TRBJ1-3	CASSLDPSGNTIYF	TGTGCCAGCAGCTTGGACCCCTCTGGAAACACCATATATTTT
-	-	TRBV18	TRBJ2-3	CASSPIRGQTDTQYF	TGTGCCAGCTCACCAATCCGCGGCCAAACAGATACGCAGTATTTT
-	-	TRBV7-3	TRBJ1-1	CASSLGGGEVAFF	TGTGCCAGCAGCTTAGGAGGGGGTGAGGTAGCTTTCTTT
-	TRBD1	TRBV9	TRBJ1-5	CASSAGQGALGGSNQPQHF	TGTGCCAGCAGCGCCGGACAGGGGGCGTTAGGGGGAAGCAATCAGCCCCAGCATTTT
-	TRBD1	TRBV28	TRBJ1-2	CASSLPQGDYGYTF	TGTGCCAGCAGTTTACCACAGGGGGACTATGGCTACACCTTC
-	-	TRBV21-1	TRBJ2-7	CASSNAWAWDEQYF	TGTGCCAGCAGCAACGCGTGGGCGTGGGACGAGCAGTACTTC